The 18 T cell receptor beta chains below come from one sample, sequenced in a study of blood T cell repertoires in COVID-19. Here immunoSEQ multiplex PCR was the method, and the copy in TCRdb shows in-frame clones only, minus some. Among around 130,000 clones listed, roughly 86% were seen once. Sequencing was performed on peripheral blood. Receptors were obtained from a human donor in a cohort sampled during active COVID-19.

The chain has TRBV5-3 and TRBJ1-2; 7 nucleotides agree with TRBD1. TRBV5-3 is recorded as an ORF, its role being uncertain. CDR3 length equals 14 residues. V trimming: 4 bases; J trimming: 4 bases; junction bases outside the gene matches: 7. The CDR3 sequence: CARSPPGTAYGYTF. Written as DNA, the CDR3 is TGTGCCAGAAGCCCACCAGGGACAGCCTATGGCTACACCTTC.

DNA of the CDR3: TGTGCCAGCAGTTGGTCCCAGGGCACCGGGGAGCTGTTTTTT. Amino acid sequence: CASSWSQGTGELFF. The chain recombines TRBV6-5 with TRBJ2-2; the D gene is possibly TRBD1 (5 bases). The CDR3 runs to 14 residues. The germline V gene encodes CDR1 MNHEY and CDR2 SVGAGI. Trimming removed 4 bases at V and 4 bases at J, with 10 bases between.

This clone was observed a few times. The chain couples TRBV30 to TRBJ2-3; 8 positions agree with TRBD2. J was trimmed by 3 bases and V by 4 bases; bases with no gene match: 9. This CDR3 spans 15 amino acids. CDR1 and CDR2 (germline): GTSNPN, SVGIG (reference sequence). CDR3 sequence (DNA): TGTGCCTGGACCCGAGGGGCTAGCGGGACAGATACGCAGTATTTT. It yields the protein CAWTRGASGTDTQYF.

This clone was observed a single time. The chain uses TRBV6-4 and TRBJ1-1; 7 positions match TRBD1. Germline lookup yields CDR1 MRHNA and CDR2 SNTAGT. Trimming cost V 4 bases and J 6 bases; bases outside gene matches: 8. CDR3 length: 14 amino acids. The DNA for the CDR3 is TGTGCCAGCAGTGCGACGAGGGGGCAAGCTGAAGCTTTCTTT. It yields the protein CASSATRGQAEAFF.

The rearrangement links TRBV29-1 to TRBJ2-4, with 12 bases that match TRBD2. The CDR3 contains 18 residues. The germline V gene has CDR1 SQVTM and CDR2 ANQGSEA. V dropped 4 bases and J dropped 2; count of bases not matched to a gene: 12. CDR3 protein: CSVAGASGGARTKNIQYF. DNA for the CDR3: TGCAGCGTTGCTGGTGCTAGCGGGGGGGCTCGGACCAAAAACATTCAGTACTTC.

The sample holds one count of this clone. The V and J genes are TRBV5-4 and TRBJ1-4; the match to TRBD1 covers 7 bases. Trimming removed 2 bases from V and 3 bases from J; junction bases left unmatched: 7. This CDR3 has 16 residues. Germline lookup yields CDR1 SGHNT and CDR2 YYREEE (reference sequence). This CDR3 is CASSLDRETPNEKLFF. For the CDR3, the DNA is TGTGCCAGCAGCTTAGACAGGGAGACGCCTAATGAAAAACTGTTTTTT.

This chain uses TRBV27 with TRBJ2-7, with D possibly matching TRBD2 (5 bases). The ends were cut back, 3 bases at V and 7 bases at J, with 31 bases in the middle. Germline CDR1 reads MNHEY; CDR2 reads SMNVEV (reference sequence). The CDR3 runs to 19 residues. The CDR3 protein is CASSFLPPLARADPREQYF. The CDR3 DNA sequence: TGTGCCAGCAGTTTCCTCCCCCCCCTAGCTAGGGCGGACCCGAGGGAGCAGTACTTC.

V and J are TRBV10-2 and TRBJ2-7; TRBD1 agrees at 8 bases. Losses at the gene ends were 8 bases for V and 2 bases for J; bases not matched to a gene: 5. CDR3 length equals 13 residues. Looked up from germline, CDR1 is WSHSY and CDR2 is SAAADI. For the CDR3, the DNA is TGCGCCAGCCAAGGACAGGGAGCCTACGAGCAGTACTTC. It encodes CASQGQGAYEQYF.

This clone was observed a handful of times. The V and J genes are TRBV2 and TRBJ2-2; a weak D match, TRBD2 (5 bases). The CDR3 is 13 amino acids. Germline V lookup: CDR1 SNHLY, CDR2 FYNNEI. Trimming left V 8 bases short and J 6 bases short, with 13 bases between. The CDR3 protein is CASGSSGSGELFF. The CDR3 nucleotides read TGTGCCAGCGGCTCGTCGGGGTCCGGGGAGCTGTTTTTT.

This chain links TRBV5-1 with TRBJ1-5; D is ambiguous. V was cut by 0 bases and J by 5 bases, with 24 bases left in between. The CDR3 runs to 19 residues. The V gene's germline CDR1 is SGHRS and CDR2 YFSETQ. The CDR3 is CASSLVPLLKAGSDQPQHF. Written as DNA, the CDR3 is TGCGCCAGCAGCTTGGTGCCGCTCCTAAAAGCAGGCTCTGATCAGCCCCAGCATTTT.

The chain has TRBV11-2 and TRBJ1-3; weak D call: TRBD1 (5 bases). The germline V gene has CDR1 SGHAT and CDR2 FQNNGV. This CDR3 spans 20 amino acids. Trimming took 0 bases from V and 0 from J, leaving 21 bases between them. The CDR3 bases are TGTGCCAGCAGCTTAGATGTAAATGTCTGGGGGGGGACCTCTGGAAACACCATATATTTT. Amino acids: CASSLDVNVWGGTSGNTIYF. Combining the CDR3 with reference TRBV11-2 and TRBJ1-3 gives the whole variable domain EAGVAQSPRYKIIEKRQSVAFWCNPISGHATLYWYQQILGQGPKLLIQFQNNGVVDDSQLPKDRFSAERLKGVDSTLKIQPAKLEDSAVYLCASSLDVNVWGGTSGNTIYFGEGSWLTVV.

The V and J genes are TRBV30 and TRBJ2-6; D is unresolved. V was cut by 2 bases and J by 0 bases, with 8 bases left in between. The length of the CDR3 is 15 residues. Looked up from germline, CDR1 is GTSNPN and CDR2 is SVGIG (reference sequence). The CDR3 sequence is CAWSPGHSGANVLTF. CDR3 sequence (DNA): TGTGCCTGGAGTCCGGGTCACTCTGGGGCCAACGTCCTGACTTTC.

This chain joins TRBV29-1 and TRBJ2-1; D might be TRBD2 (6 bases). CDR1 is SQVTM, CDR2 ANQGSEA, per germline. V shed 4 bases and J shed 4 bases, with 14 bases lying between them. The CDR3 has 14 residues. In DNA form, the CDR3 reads TGCAGCGTTGCAGAGCGGGCGGGTTACAATGAGCAGTTCTTC. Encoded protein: CSVAERAGYNEQFF.

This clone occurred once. For the CDR3, the DNA is TGTGCCAGCAGCTTACGGCGGGGGAGAACAGATACGCAGTATTTT. The encoded protein is CASSLRRGRTDTQYF. The rearrangement links TRBV7-9 to TRBJ2-3; 7 positions match TRBD2. This CDR3 comprises 15 residues. Germline lookup yields CDR1 SEHNR and CDR2 FQNEAQ (reference sequence). V shed 2 bases, J shed 3 bases, and the junction held 5 bases outside the gene matches.

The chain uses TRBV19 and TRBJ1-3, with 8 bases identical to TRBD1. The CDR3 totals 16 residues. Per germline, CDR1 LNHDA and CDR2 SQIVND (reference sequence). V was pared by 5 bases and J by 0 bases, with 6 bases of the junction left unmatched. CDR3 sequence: CASSGYRGFSGNTIYF. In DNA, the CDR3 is TGTGCCAGTAGTGGATACAGGGGGTTCTCTGGAAACACCATATATTTT.

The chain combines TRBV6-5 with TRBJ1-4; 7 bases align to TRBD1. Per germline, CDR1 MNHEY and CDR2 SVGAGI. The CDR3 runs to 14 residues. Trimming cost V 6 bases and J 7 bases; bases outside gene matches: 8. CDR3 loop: CASRPGQRTEKLFF. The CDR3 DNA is TGTGCCAGCAGACCGGGACAGCGGACTGAAAAACTGTTTTTT.

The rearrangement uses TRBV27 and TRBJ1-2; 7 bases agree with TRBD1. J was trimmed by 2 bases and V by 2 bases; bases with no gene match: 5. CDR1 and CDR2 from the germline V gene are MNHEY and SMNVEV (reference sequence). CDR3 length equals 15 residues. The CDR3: CASSLQGDLNYGYTF. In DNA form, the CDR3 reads TGTGCCAGCAGTTTACAGGGGGACCTAAACTATGGCTACACCTTC.

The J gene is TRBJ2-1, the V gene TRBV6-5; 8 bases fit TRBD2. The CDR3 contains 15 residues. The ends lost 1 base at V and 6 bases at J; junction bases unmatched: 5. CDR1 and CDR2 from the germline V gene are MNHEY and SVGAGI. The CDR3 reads CASSYYGGALNEQFF. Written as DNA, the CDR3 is TGTGCCAGCAGTTACTACGGGGGGGCCCTCAATGAGCAGTTCTTC.